This is a list of T cell receptor beta chains from one sample in a study of blood T cell repertoires in COVID-19. TCRdb keeps only in-frame clones here, not all; method: immunoSEQ multiplex PCR. Of around 150,000 clones in the sample, around four fifths are singletons; the top ten hold roughly 13%. Source material: PBMCs or T cells enriched from blood (not recorded which). All receptors derive from a woman aged 55-69 years who had recovered from COVID-19. Both conserved end residues are part of each CDR3. The D gene is left open where the match is weak. Not all rows give a size; the values are once, few, many and, for expanded clones, a class.

abundance: -; j_gene: TRBJ1-3; d_gene: -; v_gene: TRBV13; CDR3nt: TGTGCCAGCAGTGGAGGGAGGGACTCTGGAAACACCATATATTTT; CDR3aa: CASSGGRDSGNTIYF
abundance: -; j_gene: TRBJ1-4; d_gene: -; v_gene: TRBV11-2; CDR3nt: TGTGCCAGCAGCTCTCCTGTCAGGGCAACTAATGAAAAACTGTTTTTT; CDR3aa: CASSSPVRATNEKLFF
abundance: -; j_gene: TRBJ2-1; d_gene: -; v_gene: TRBV4-1; CDR3nt: TGCGCCAGCAGCCAAGAAGGAGCGGGTGAGCAGTTCTTC; CDR3aa: CASSQEGAGEQFF
abundance: once; j_gene: TRBJ1-6; d_gene: -; v_gene: TRBV7-8; CDR3nt: TGTGCCAGCAGCTTAGTGCTCAGATTAAGTAATAATTCACCCCTCCACTTT; CDR3aa: CASSLVLRLSNNSPLHF
abundance: -; j_gene: TRBJ2-5; d_gene: TRBD1; v_gene: TRBV5-1; CDR3nt: TGCGCCAGCGCAGGGGGCAGGGGTCAAGAGACCCAGTACTTC; CDR3aa: CASAGGRGQETQYF
abundance: -; j_gene: TRBJ1-5; d_gene: TRBD1; v_gene: TRBV6-5; CDR3nt: TGTGCCAGCAGTTTGGGGACAGGCCTCAATCAGCCCCAGCATTTT; CDR3aa: CASSLGTGLNQPQHF
abundance: -; j_gene: TRBJ2-7; d_gene: -; v_gene: TRBV6-1; CDR3nt: TGTGCCAGCAGTGAAGCGTGGCCGCCGCGGGCCTACGAGCAGTACTTC; CDR3aa: CASSEAWPPRAYEQYF
abundance: -; j_gene: TRBJ1-5; d_gene: -; v_gene: TRBV12-3/TRBV12-4; CDR3nt: TGTGCCAGCAGTAGACAGGTTAATCAGCCCCAGCATTTT; CDR3aa: CASSRQVNQPQHF
abundance: -; j_gene: TRBJ1-1; d_gene: -; v_gene: TRBV30; CDR3nt: TGTGCCTGGAGCCCCCCGACAAGTTTGGAAACTGAAGCTTTCTTT; CDR3aa: CAWSPPTSLETEAFF
abundance: -; j_gene: TRBJ1-1; d_gene: -; v_gene: TRBV14; CDR3nt: TGTGCCAGCACCCCTTTGGGCAGGCGGGACACTGAAGCTTTCTTT; CDR3aa: CASTPLGRRDTEAFF
abundance: -; j_gene: TRBJ1-2; d_gene: -; v_gene: TRBV5-1; CDR3nt: TGCGCCAGCAGCTTGCCTCAAGAGCGAGGCTACACCTTC; CDR3aa: CASSLPQERGYTF
abundance: once; j_gene: TRBJ1-3; d_gene: -; v_gene: TRBV2; CDR3nt: TGTGCCAGCAGTGAGGGGGGCTCTGGAAACACCATATATTTT; CDR3aa: CASSEGGSGNTIYF
abundance: -; j_gene: TRBJ1-1; d_gene: TRBD1; v_gene: TRBV6-5; CDR3nt: TGTGCCAGCGGACCGGGACAGGGAGCTTTCTTT; CDR3aa: CASGPGQGAFF
abundance: -; j_gene: TRBJ1-5; d_gene: TRBD1; v_gene: TRBV19; CDR3nt: TGTGCCAGCTCGATCCAGGGACAGAAGTTTCAGCCCCAGCATTTT; CDR3aa: CASSIQGQKFQPQHF
abundance: -; j_gene: TRBJ2-3; d_gene: -; v_gene: TRBV5-1; CDR3nt: TGCGCCAGCAGCCCCCTGAGATCCACAGATACGCAGTATTTT; CDR3aa: CASSPLRSTDTQYF
abundance: few; j_gene: TRBJ1-2; d_gene: -; v_gene: TRBV7-8; CDR3nt: TGTGCCAGCAGCTTAGGGCGGCGCAGGGGTGCTAACTATGGCTACACCTTC; CDR3aa: CASSLGRRRGANYGYTF
abundance: once; j_gene: TRBJ1-5; d_gene: -; v_gene: TRBV2; CDR3nt: TGTGCCAGCAACAGGGAACGGGATCAGCCCCAGCATTTT; CDR3aa: CASNRERDQPQHF
abundance: -; j_gene: TRBJ2-5; d_gene: TRBD1; v_gene: TRBV4-1; CDR3nt: TGCGCCAGCAGCCAGCCATGGACAGGGGGCCAGACCCAGTACTTC; CDR3aa: CASSQPWTGGQTQYF
abundance: -; j_gene: TRBJ1-2; d_gene: TRBD1; v_gene: TRBV18; CDR3nt: TGTGCCAGCTCACCAGGGCGACAAAGGGGGCCGGGTGGCTACACCTTC; CDR3aa: CASSPGRQRGPGGYTF
abundance: once; j_gene: TRBJ2-5; d_gene: TRBD1; v_gene: TRBV7-9; CDR3nt: TGTGCCAGCAGCTGGACAGGGGGCAAGGGAGAGACCCAGTACTTC; CDR3aa: CASSWTGGKGETQYF
abundance: -; j_gene: TRBJ2-1; d_gene: TRBD2; v_gene: TRBV6-5; CDR3nt: TGTGCCAGCTCCCAAGCGGGAGGGTACAATGAGCAGTTCTTC; CDR3aa: CASSQAGGYNEQFF
abundance: -; j_gene: TRBJ2-5; d_gene: TRBD1; v_gene: TRBV5-1; CDR3nt: TGCGCCAGCAGCCCATCTGGACAGGGGGCCGGGGAGACCCAGTACTTC; CDR3aa: CASSPSGQGAGETQYF
abundance: -; j_gene: TRBJ2-1; d_gene: TRBD2; v_gene: TRBV11-2; CDR3nt: TGTGCCAGCAGCTCGACTAGCGGTTACAATGAGCAGTTCTTC; CDR3aa: CASSSTSGYNEQFF
abundance: -; j_gene: TRBJ1-3; d_gene: TRBD1; v_gene: TRBV19; CDR3nt: TGTGCCAGTAGCCCTCCCGGGACAGGGGGCAGTGGAAACACCATATATTTT; CDR3aa: CASSPPGTGGSGNTIYF
abundance: -; j_gene: TRBJ1-4; d_gene: -; v_gene: TRBV12-5; CDR3nt: TGTGCTAGTGGTTTGGGCAGGGCCGGATCAACTAATGAAAAACTGTTTTTT; CDR3aa: CASGLGRAGSTNEKLFF
abundance: -; j_gene: TRBJ2-1; d_gene: -; v_gene: TRBV7-3; CDR3nt: TGTGCCAGCAGCTTGTCGGGATTTACAACCTACAATGAGCAGTTCTTC; CDR3aa: CASSLSGFTTYNEQFF
abundance: -; j_gene: TRBJ2-1; d_gene: TRBD2; v_gene: TRBV7-2; CDR3nt: TGTGCCAGCAGCTTAGCTAGCGGGAGGTTCGATGAGCAGTTCTTC; CDR3aa: CASSLASGRFDEQFF
abundance: -; j_gene: TRBJ1-3; d_gene: -; v_gene: TRBV7-9; CDR3nt: TGTGCCAGCAGCCTACAGGAAGACACCATATATTTT; CDR3aa: CASSLQEDTIYF
abundance: -; j_gene: TRBJ2-5; d_gene: -; v_gene: TRBV5-1; CDR3nt: TGCGCCAGCACCAGGCAAGCCGTCGGTGAGGGCCAGTACTTC; CDR3aa: CASTRQAVGEGQYF
abundance: -; j_gene: TRBJ1-2; d_gene: -; v_gene: TRBV6-5; CDR3nt: TGTGCCAGCAGAAGTGGGGGGACCTATGGCTACACCTTC; CDR3aa: CASRSGGTYGYTF
abundance: -; j_gene: TRBJ2-1; d_gene: TRBD2; v_gene: TRBV5-1; CDR3nt: TGCGCCAGCAGCCCAAGCGGGGGGGCCGAGGATGAGCAGTTCTTC; CDR3aa: CASSPSGGAEDEQFF
abundance: -; j_gene: TRBJ2-2; d_gene: TRBD2; v_gene: TRBV5-1; CDR3nt: TGCGCCAGCAGACCGACTAGCGGGAGTCGGACCGGGGAGCTGTTTTTT; CDR3aa: CASRPTSGSRTGELFF
abundance: -; j_gene: TRBJ2-5; d_gene: -; v_gene: TRBV28; CDR3nt: TGTGCCAGCAGTCTAACAGGGCGCGCGGAAGAGACCCAGTACTTC; CDR3aa: CASSLTGRAEETQYF
abundance: few; j_gene: TRBJ1-1; d_gene: TRBD1; v_gene: TRBV18; CDR3nt: TGTGCCAGCTCACAATCGGACCCGGGACAGGGGTTAGAAGCTTTCTTT; CDR3aa: CASSQSDPGQGLEAFF
abundance: -; j_gene: TRBJ2-5; d_gene: TRBD1; v_gene: TRBV7-6; CDR3nt: TGTGCCAGCAGCTTAGGGACAGGACTGCGACAAGAGACCCAGTACTTC; CDR3aa: CASSLGTGLRQETQYF
abundance: -; j_gene: TRBJ1-4; d_gene: -; v_gene: TRBV19; CDR3nt: TGTGCCAGTAGTGACCCAGGGCCTCGGGAAAAACTGTTTTTT; CDR3aa: CASSDPGPREKLFF
abundance: -; j_gene: TRBJ2-5; d_gene: -; v_gene: TRBV6-1; CDR3nt: TGTGCCAGCAGTGAAAGGATCCAAACGGGGACCCAGTACTTC; CDR3aa: CASSERIQTGTQYF
abundance: -; j_gene: TRBJ2-4; d_gene: -; v_gene: TRBV19; CDR3nt: TGTGCCAGTAGTATCCCCTCAGGTGTTAACATTCAGTACTTC; CDR3aa: CASSIPSGVNIQYF
abundance: -; j_gene: TRBJ1-5; d_gene: -; v_gene: TRBV28; CDR3nt: TGTGCCAGCACTCAACAGGGAAGTAACCGTCAGCCCCAGCATTTT; CDR3aa: CASTQQGSNRQPQHF
abundance: -; j_gene: TRBJ1-1; d_gene: -; v_gene: TRBV2; CDR3nt: TGTGCCAGCAGTGGTGGGGGCTGGACTGAAGCTTTCTTT; CDR3aa: CASSGGGWTEAFF
abundance: few; j_gene: TRBJ2-1; d_gene: -; v_gene: TRBV6-5; CDR3nt: TGTGCCAGCAGTTACTCGAGGCTTCTCCGTTACAATGAGCAGTTCTTC; CDR3aa: CASSYSRLLRYNEQFF
abundance: -; j_gene: TRBJ1-1; d_gene: TRBD1; v_gene: TRBV12-3/TRBV12-4; CDR3nt: TGTGCCAGCACCCGAGGGACAGGTCGTACGGTCTTT; CDR3aa: CASTRGTGRTVF
abundance: -; j_gene: TRBJ2-7; d_gene: -; v_gene: TRBV5-1; CDR3nt: TGCGCCAGCAGCTTGACAGCCTCCTACGAGCAGTACTTC; CDR3aa: CASSLTASYEQYF
abundance: once; j_gene: TRBJ1-3; d_gene: -; v_gene: TRBV15; CDR3nt: TGTGCCACCAGCAGAGTTCTTGGGGCCTCTGGAAACACCATATATTTT; CDR3aa: CATSRVLGASGNTIYF
abundance: -; j_gene: TRBJ1-5; d_gene: -; v_gene: TRBV6-1; CDR3nt: TGTGCCAGCAGTGAAGGACGACAGGGCAATCAGCCCCAGCATTTT; CDR3aa: CASSEGRQGNQPQHF
abundance: -; j_gene: TRBJ2-6; d_gene: -; v_gene: TRBV7-2; CDR3nt: TGTGCCAGCAGCTTAGTCGGCTCTGGGGCCAACGTCCTGACTTTC; CDR3aa: CASSLVGSGANVLTF